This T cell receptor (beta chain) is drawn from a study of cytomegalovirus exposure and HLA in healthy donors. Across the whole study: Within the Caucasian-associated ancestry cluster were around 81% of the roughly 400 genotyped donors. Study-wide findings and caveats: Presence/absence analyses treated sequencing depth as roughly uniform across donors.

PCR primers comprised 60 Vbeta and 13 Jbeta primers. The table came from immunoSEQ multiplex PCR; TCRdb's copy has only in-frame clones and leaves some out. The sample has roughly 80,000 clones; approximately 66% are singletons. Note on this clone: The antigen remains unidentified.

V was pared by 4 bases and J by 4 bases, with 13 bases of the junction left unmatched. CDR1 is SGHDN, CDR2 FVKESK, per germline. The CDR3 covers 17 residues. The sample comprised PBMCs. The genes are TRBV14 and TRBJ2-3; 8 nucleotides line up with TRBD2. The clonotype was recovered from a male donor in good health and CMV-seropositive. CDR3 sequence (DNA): TGTGCCAGCAGCCTTCTAAGGACTAGCAGAGGCCCAGATACGCAGTATTTT. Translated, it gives CASSLLRTSRGPDTQYF.